This T cell receptor (beta chain) was retrieved from a study of blood T cell repertoires in COVID-19. Study at large: PBMCs, B-cell-depleted T cells, or T cells provided the cDNA or gDNA that made up the material.

Source study methods: It was from reference gene primer amplification that nucleated cell counts were estimated. Data came from immunoSEQ multiplex PCR; TCRdb stores just in-frame clones and leaves some out. Clone size and V and J calls were adopted from that table, with D and trimming inferred from the DNA. The table has 150,000 to 200,000 clones, roughly 80% seen once. The sequenced sample consisted of peripheral blood. This clonotype was sampled from a woman aged 55-70 years with COVID-19, enrolled during active disease.

The CDR3, as DNA: TGTGCCAGTAGCCCGACAGGGCGAGAGGACACTGAAGCTTTCTTT. Amino acid sequence: CASSPTGREDTEAFF. The gene calls are TRBV19 and TRBJ1-1; 7 nucleotides agree with TRBD1. This CDR3 contains 15 residues. From germline, CDR1 is LNHDA and CDR2 SQIVND (reference sequence). V shed 6 bases and J 3 bases; nucleotides not matched to a gene: 10. The whole variable domain, filled in from reference TRBV19 and TRBJ1-1, reads DGGITQSPKYLFRKEGQNVTLSCEQNLNHDAMYWYRQDPGQGLRLIYYSQIVNDFQKGDIAEGYSVSREKKESFPLTVTSAQKNPTAFYLCASSPTGREDTEAFFGQGTRLTVV.